Following are 18 T cell receptor beta chains from one sample sequenced in a study of blood T cell repertoires in COVID-19 (dated by TCRdb to between 2020 and 2021). Library preparation was by the immunoSEQ multiplex PCR assay. TCRdb stores this immuneACCESS table with in-frame sequences only. Part of the clones is absent; in the studies checked, under half of the shortfall reflects unresolved V genes, and no reason is known for the rest. This sample comprises 250,000 or so clones, under 90% of them detected only once. The ten largest clones represent about 1.7% of the sample. The sequenced material came from PBMCs or T cells enriched from blood (not recorded which). The receptors shown here come from a man aged 55 to 70 who had recovered from COVID-19.

This clone was seen only once. The gene calls are TRBV10-2 and TRBJ2-4, with D maybe TRBD2 (5 bases). Trimming stripped 2 bases from V and 0 bases from J, with 8 bases between. Per the germline V gene, CDR1 is WSHSY and CDR2 is SAAADI. The CDR3 extends over 15 amino acids. In DNA form, the CDR3 reads TGCGCCAGCAGTGAGCTCGGGGTAGCCAAAAACATTCAGTACTTC. Translation gives CASSELGVAKNIQYF.

The CDR3 region is CASSEEGRNSPLHF. As DNA, the CDR3 is TGTGCCAGCAGTGAAGAGGGGAGGAATTCACCCCTCCACTTT. V is TRBV6-1 and J is TRBJ1-6; TRBD1 might be the D (5 bases). Deletions cut 1 base from V and 7 bases from J, with 8 bases between. The CDR3 loop spans 14 amino acids. The germline gives CDR1 MNHNS, CDR2 SASEGT.

The CDR3 region has the DNA TGTGCCAGCAGCTTAGATCGCGGCCAGAGCACAGATACGCAGTATTTT. Translating gives CASSLDRGQSTDTQYF. The rearrangement uses TRBV7-6 and TRBJ2-3; D is undetermined. Trimming pared 1 base from V and 0 bases from J, leaving 11 bases between. CDR1 is SGHVS and CDR2 is FNYEAQ in the germline V gene. The CDR3 is 16 amino acids.

V is TRBV19 and J is TRBJ1-1, with 7 bases aligning to TRBD1. Looked up from germline, CDR1 is LNHDA and CDR2 is SQIVND (reference sequence). The CDR3 runs 18 residues. The V and J ends lost 4 bases and 0 bases, in that order; junction bases with no gene match: 14. CDR3 sequence: CASSTPYRGPGLNTEAFF. The CDR3 coding sequence is TGTGCCAGTAGTACGCCGTACAGGGGTCCCGGTCTGAACACTGAAGCTTTCTTT.

The rearrangement links TRBV11-3 to TRBJ2-3; maybe TRBD1 (5 bases). The germline gives CDR1 SGHNT, CDR2 YENEEA. Trimming removed 8 bases from V and 5 bases from J, with 8 bases in between. CDR3 length: 11 amino acids. Written as DNA, the CDR3 is TGTGCCAGCGGGCAGGGAGATACGCAGTATTTT. It specifies CASGQGDTQYF.

The genes are TRBV3-1 (or the pseudogene TRBV3-2) and TRBJ2-1; D not certain. The ends were cut back, 0 bases at V and 5 bases at J, with 8 bases in the middle. This CDR3 is built from 14 residues. CDR1 LGHDT and CDR2 YNNKEL come from the germline V gene (reference sequence). CDR3 DNA: TGTGCCAGCAGCCAAGAACTCCTGGACAATGAGCAGTTCTTC. As protein: CASSQELLDNEQFF.

The chain recombines TRBV5-1 with TRBJ2-3, with 12 bases that match TRBD2. CDR1 is SGHRS and CDR2 is YFSETQ in the germline V gene. The CDR3 spans 18 residues. Trimming took 4 bases from V and 5 from J; bases not matched to a gene: 14. The CDR3, as DNA: TGCGCCAGCAGCCCGAAGACTAGCGGGGGTGGGAGAAAAGATACGCAGTATTTT. It translates to CASSPKTSGGGRKDTQYF.

The chain couples TRBV7-8 to TRBJ2-7, with D possibly being TRBD1 (6 bases). V lost 8 bases to trimming and J lost 3 bases, with 20 bases between them. The CDR3 consists of 15 residues. Germline loops: CDR1 SGHVS, CDR2 FQNEAQ. CDR3 in amino acids: CASAPWGTTVYEQYF. For the CDR3, the DNA is TGTGCCAGCGCTCCGTGGGGGACAACCGTCTACGAGCAGTACTTC.

The chain recombines TRBV10-3 with TRBJ2-5; 9 bases fit TRBD2. CDR3 size: 16 residues. J gave up 3 bases and V 4 bases, and 9 bases lay outside the gene matches. Germline assignment: CDR1 ENHRY and CDR2 SYGVKD. CDR3 sequence (DNA): TGTGCCATCAGTGTTGGGAGGGGACTAGCAGAAGAGACCCAGTACTTC. This codes for CAISVGRGLAEETQYF.

This chain uses TRBV4-2 with TRBJ1-1; a weak D match, TRBD1 (6 bases). This CDR3 comprises 14 residues. V gave up 0 bases and J gave up 11 bases, with 16 bases separating them. Per the germline V gene, CDR1 is LGHNA and CDR2 is YNFKEQ. The CDR3 DNA reads as TGTGCCAGCAGCCAAGAAAAACAGGGTAAATCGGCTTTCTTT. Amino acid sequence: CASSQEKQGKSAFF.

The chain employs TRBV10-3 and TRBJ1-1; maybe TRBD1 (6 bases). Germline V gene data show CDR1 as ENHRY and CDR2 as SYGVKD. V was clipped by 8 bases and J by 8 bases, with 18 bases between them. The CDR3 is 13 amino acids. CDR3: CAIAAWGQLEAFF. The CDR3 coding sequence is TGTGCCATCGCGGCGTGGGGGCAACTCGAAGCTTTCTTT.

The rearrangement uses TRBV11-2 and TRBJ1-1, with 10 bases fitting TRBD1. From germline, CDR1 is SGHAT and CDR2 FQNNGV. V was clipped by 1 base and J by 4 bases; unmatched bases: 9. The CDR3 consists of 17 residues. CDR3 sequence: CASSLGSGTGEITEAFF. As DNA, the CDR3 is TGTGCCAGCAGCTTAGGCTCCGGGACAGGGGAGATCACTGAAGCTTTCTTT. The entire variable domain, with the rest obtained from reference TRBV11-2 and TRBJ1-1, is as follows: EAGVAQSPRYKIIEKRQSVAFWCNPISGHATLYWYQQILGQGPKLLIQFQNNGVVDDSQLPKDRFSAERLKGVDSTLKIQPAKLEDSAVYLCASSLGSGTGEITEAFFGQGTRLTVV.

The V and J genes are TRBV19 and TRBJ1-1; D is perhaps TRBD1 (6 bases). This CDR3 spans 15 amino acids. Germline V gene sequence: CDR1 LNHDA, CDR2 SQIVND (reference sequence). Trimming removed 5 bases from V and 1 base from J, with 14 bases in between. This CDR3 reads CASSAHGTPNTEAFF. CDR3 DNA: TGTGCCAGTAGTGCCCACGGGACACCGAACACTGAAGCTTTCTTT.

The chain combines TRBV29-1 with TRBJ2-2, with TRBD2 identical over 14 bases. The CDR3 contains 16 residues. Trimming took 6 bases from V and 0 from J; bases not matched to a gene: 3. CDR1 SQVTM and CDR2 ANQGSEA come from the germline V gene. CDR3 DNA sequence: TGCAGCGTCCCGGGACTAGCGGGGGCGAACACCGGGGAGCTGTTTTTT. Encoded protein: CSVPGLAGANTGELFF.

The J gene is TRBJ1-4, the V gene TRBV7-4; 8 nucleotides align to TRBD1. With 2 bases clipped from V and 3 bases from J, the junction kept 2 bases outside the gene matches. The germline V gene encodes CDR1 SGHVT and CDR2 SQSDAQ. CDR3 length equals 15 residues. Written as DNA, the CDR3 is TGTGCCAGCAGCTTATCGGACAGGGCTAATGAAAAACTGTTTTTT. Translated, it gives CASSLSDRANEKLFF.

This clone was detected only a few times. The J gene is TRBJ1-2, the V gene TRBV6-1; no clear D. Trimming took 2 bases from V and 5 from J, leaving 15 bases between them. CDR1 MNHNS and CDR2 SASEGT come from the germline V gene. This CDR3 is built from 15 residues. In DNA form, the CDR3 reads TGTGCCAGCAGTGAATGGCAGGCTCCACCTTATGGCTACACCTTC. This encodes CASSEWQAPPYGYTF.

This rearrangement joins TRBV25-1 to TRBJ1-1; D gene uncertain. Trimming removed 4 bases at V and 5 bases at J, with 5 bases between. The CDR3 sequence is 11 residues long. Germline CDR1 is MGHDK and CDR2 is SYGVNS. CDR3 sequence: CASSAYTEAFF. The CDR3 coding sequence is TGTGCCAGCAGTGCGTATACTGAAGCTTTCTTT. Combining the CDR3 with reference TRBV25-1 and TRBJ1-1 gives the whole variable domain EADIYQTPRYLVIGTGKKITLECSQTMGHDKMYWYQQDPGMELHLIHYSYGVNSTEKGDLSSESTVSRIRTEHFPLTLESARPSHTSQYLCASSAYTEAFFGQGTRLTVV.

The rearrangement uses TRBV5-1 and TRBJ2-2, with D possibly matching TRBD1 (5 bases). The CDR3 runs 16 residues. V was pared by 0 bases and J by 5 bases, with 14 bases between. Looked up from germline, CDR1 is SGHRS and CDR2 is YFSETQ. CDR3: CASSLDQGAVTGELFF. For the CDR3, the DNA is TGCGCCAGCAGCTTGGATCAGGGTGCGGTGACCGGGGAGCTGTTTTTT.